The source of this T cell receptor (beta chain) is a study of blood T cell repertoires in COVID-19. Background on the study: Donors in the United States, Italy and Spain gave samples during acute or convalescent COVID-19. PBMCs, B-cell-depleted T cells, or T cells were the source of the cDNA or gDNA that made up the material.

Only one count was recorded for this clone. Original methodology: Quantification of nucleated cells was approximated via reference gene primer amplification. Sequenced by immunoSEQ multiplex PCR; TCRdb stores in-frame clones only, minus some. V and J calls and clone size are those listed in that table; D and trimming were worked out from the DNA. The sample contains some 80,000 clones, around 86% of which appear only once. This TCR came from a human donor in a cohort sampled during active COVID-19. Sequenced: peripheral blood.

The CDR3 DNA reads TGTGCCAGCAACCCGGGAGGGAAGGGGGATACGCAGTATTTT. It is translated as CASNPGGKGDTQYF. The chain carries TRBV2 and TRBJ2-3; 8 bases are a match to TRBD2. Germline V gene data show CDR1 as SNHLY and CDR2 as FYNNEI. With V trimmed by 7 bases and J by 6 bases, 9 bases remained unmatched. The CDR3 sequence is 14 residues long.